These 28 T cell receptor beta chains were all obtained from the same sample, sequenced in a study of blood T cell repertoires in COVID-19. Generated by immunoSEQ multiplex PCR, the TCRdb table keeps only in-frame clones and is missing some. The data hold roughly 100,000 clones, with around 87% observed a single time. Sequenced sample: peripheral blood. These receptors were obtained from a woman in her forties or fifties with COVID-19, enrolled during active disease.

The chain joins TRBV7-9 to TRBJ2-5; TRBD1 aligns across 10 bases. V lost 5 bases, J lost 0 bases, and 6 bases stayed unmatched. This CDR3 region has 16 residues. Germline assignment: CDR1 SEHNR and CDR2 FQNEAQ (reference sequence). The chain's CDR3 is CASSITGTGDQETQYF. As DNA, the CDR3 is TGTGCCAGCAGCATTACCGGGACAGGGGACCAAGAGACCCAGTACTTC.

This chain joins TRBV4-1 and TRBJ2-7; a weak D match, TRBD2 (7 bases). Per germline, CDR1 MGHRA and CDR2 YSYEKL. The V and J ends lost 1 base and 4 bases respectively, with 11 bases between them. CDR3 length: 14 residues. Written as DNA, the CDR3 is TGCGCCAGCAGCCAAGTAGGGGGGGCATACGAGCAGTACTTC. Its protein is CASSQVGGAYEQYF.

The chain is built from TRBV20-1 and TRBJ1-1, with 8 positions matching TRBD1. V gave up 3 bases and J gave up 1 base; unmatched junction bases: 4. Germline V CDR1 and CDR2: DFQATT, SNEGSKA (reference sequence). CDR3 length: 14 amino acids. The CDR3 reads CSASTGGGNTEAFF. CDR3 nucleotides: TGCAGTGCTAGTACAGGGGGAGGGAACACTGAAGCTTTCTTT.

The chain carries TRBV6-6 and TRBJ2-7; 12 bases are a match to TRBD2. J was trimmed by 2 bases and V by 6 bases; bases with no gene match: 20. In germline, CDR1 is MNHNY, CDR2 SVGAGI (reference sequence). CDR3 length: 20 amino acids. The CDR3 DNA sequence: TGTGCCAGCAGCATAAGTTACTTCTCTAAGACTAGCGGGGGTGCCTACGAGCAGTACTTC. Its protein is CASSISYFSKTSGGAYEQYF.

The genes are TRBV3-1 (or the pseudogene TRBV3-2) and TRBJ1-2; 9 bases map to TRBD1. V gave up 5 bases and J gave up 7 bases; unmatched junction bases: 8. There are 14 residues in the CDR3. Per germline, CDR1 LGHDT and CDR2 YNNKEL (reference sequence). CDR3 bases: TGTGCCAGCAGCGCCCGGGACAGGGAGATTGGCTACACCTTC. It codes for CASSARDREIGYTF.

Only one count was recorded for this clone. This rearrangement joins TRBV7-9 to TRBJ2-7, with D possibly matching TRBD1 (6 bases). The germline gives CDR1 SEHNR, CDR2 FQNEAQ (reference sequence). The CDR3 length is 17 residues. Between the trimmed V and J ends, which lost 1 base and 3 bases, there was a span of 19 bases. The CDR3 DNA sequence: TGTGCCAGCAGCTTAGATCCAGGGTCTAGGGGGAACTACGAGCAGTACTTC. Translating it yields CASSLDPGSRGNYEQYF.

The V and J genes are TRBV2 and TRBJ1-3; the D is unclear. Looked up from germline, CDR1 is SNHLY and CDR2 is FYNNEI. The V end was cut by 3 bases, the J end by 4 bases, with 10 bases between. This CDR3 has 14 residues. The CDR3 reads CASSDKRGGNTIYF. The CDR3 DNA sequence: TGTGCCAGCAGTGATAAGCGGGGAGGAAACACCATATATTTT.

The rearrangement joins TRBV7-2 to TRBJ2-3; no clear D gene. V dropped 1 base and J dropped 2 bases, with 7 bases sitting between them. This CDR3 has 14 amino acids. Germline lookup yields CDR1 SGHTA and CDR2 FQGNSA. The CDR3 DNA follows: TGTGCCAGCAGCTTAGTAGCCAACACAGATACGCAGTATTTT. Translating it yields CASSLVANTDTQYF.

The chain employs TRBV19 and TRBJ1-2; tentative D call: TRBD1 (5 bases). The CDR3 covers 14 residues. V gave up 3 bases and J gave up 5 bases, with 13 bases separating them. CDR1 LNHDA and CDR2 SQIVND come from the germline V gene (reference sequence). The CDR3 loop is CASSIRAGWYGYTF. The CDR3 DNA sequence: TGTGCCAGTAGTATCCGGGCAGGGTGGTATGGCTACACCTTC.

The chain carries TRBV9 and TRBJ2-1, with 12 bases aligning to TRBD1. Per the germline V gene, CDR1 is SGDLS and CDR2 is YYNGEE. After removal of 8 bases from V and 10 bases from J, the junction contained 7 bases not matched to a gene. This CDR3 region has 13 residues. In DNA, the CDR3 is TGTGCCAGTGCCGGGACAGGGGGCCTAGAGCAGTTCTTC. As protein: CASAGTGGLEQFF.

This clone was observed a few times. The V call is TRBV12-3 or TRBV12-4, the J call TRBJ1-1; 8 nucleotides align to TRBD1. V gave up 3 bases and J gave up 5 bases; unmatched junction bases: 2. The CDR3 is 13 amino acids. CDR3 in amino acids: CASSFNRGTEAFF. In nucleotides, the CDR3 is TGTGCCAGCAGTTTTAACAGGGGGACTGAAGCTTTCTTT.

The chain employs TRBV4-1 and TRBJ2-5; 11 bases agree with TRBD2. Germline trimming cut 0 bases from V and 3 bases from J; bases unmatched to any gene: 3. Germline V gene data show CDR1 as MGHRA and CDR2 as YSYEKL. The CDR3 runs 16 residues. CDR3 sequence reads: CASSQDGSGREETQYF. The CDR3 region has the DNA TGCGCCAGCAGCCAAGATGGTAGCGGGAGGGAAGAGACCCAGTACTTC.

This chain uses TRBV9 with TRBJ2-2; D gene unclear. The V gene's germline CDR1 is SGDLS and CDR2 YYNGEE. The V and J ends lost 1 base and 6 bases respectively, with 13 bases between them. The CDR3 is 15 amino acids. For the CDR3, the DNA is TGTGCCAGCAGCGTACTAGGTGATGTTTCCGGGGAGCTGTTTTTT. Translating it yields CASSVLGDVSGELFF.

There are a few counts of this clone. The chain combines TRBV29-1 with TRBJ2-7; a possible D gene is TRBD1 (5 bases). The V and J ends lost 0 bases and 0 bases respectively, with 12 bases between them. This CDR3 has 15 residues. Germline V gene data show CDR1 as SQVTM and CDR2 as ANQGSEA. Here the CDR3 DNA reads TGCAGCGTTGAAGATCACGCGACAGACTCCTACGAGCAGTACTTC. This sequence encodes CSVEDHATDSYEQYF.

This clone appeared a single time. The rearrangement joins TRBV5-4 to TRBJ1-4; 9 bases map to TRBD1. Per the germline V gene, CDR1 is SGHNT and CDR2 is YYREEE (reference sequence). This CDR3 is 14 amino acids long. V lost 5 bases and J lost 10; bases outside the gene matches: 9. The CDR3 DNA is TGTGCCAGCAGTCTTGGGACAGGGACGGTAAAACTGTTTTTT. Its translation: CASSLGTGTVKLFF. The variable domain in full, with the rest retrieved from reference TRBV5-4 and TRBJ1-4, is ETGVTQSPTHLIKTRGQQVTLRCSSQSGHNTVSWYQQALGQGPQFIFQYYREEENGRGNFPPRFSGLQFPNYSSELNVNALELDDSALYLCASSLGTGTVKLFFGSGTQLSVL.

This CDR3 reads CASLGTDSSSGANVLTF. CDR3 bases: TGTGCCAGCTTAGGAACCGATAGCTCATCTGGGGCCAACGTCCTGACTTTC. This chain connects TRBV7-9 to TRBJ2-6; D not certain. CDR3 size: 17 residues. Germline CDR1 and CDR2: SEHNR and FQNEAQ (reference sequence). The V and J ends lost 8 bases and 1 base respectively, with 18 bases between them.

In this sample, this clone turned up a few times. The chain uses TRBV12-5 and TRBJ1-2, with 7 bases aligning to TRBD1. Trimming removed 1 base from V and 2 bases from J; junction bases left unmatched: 7. Germline V gene data show CDR1 as LGHNT and CDR2 as FRNRAP. There are 16 residues in the CDR3. DNA for the CDR3: TGTGCTAGTGGTTTGGCGGGACAGATTCTCAACTATGGCTACACCTTC. Protein: CASGLAGQILNYGYTF.

The V call is TRBV2, the J call TRBJ1-2, with D maybe TRBD1 (6 bases). Germline V CDR1 and CDR2: SNHLY, FYNNEI. This CDR3 has 16 residues. The V end lost 5 bases, the J end lost 1 base, and 17 bases lay between the germline ends. As DNA, the CDR3 is TGTGCCAGCAGTCCGGAGGGGGGGATTGATAACTATGGCTACACCTTC. Protein product: CASSPEGGIDNYGYTF.

The chain combines TRBV11-2 with TRBJ1-1, with TRBD1 identical over 7 bases. Germline CDR1 reads SGHAT; CDR2 reads FQNNGV. V was clipped by 5 bases and J by 2 bases; unmatched bases: 8. The CDR3 has 15 residues. CDR3 sequence (DNA): TGTGCCAGCAGCGATTATAGGGGGCCCAACACTGAAGCTTTCTTT. Its translation: CASSDYRGPNTEAFF.

This chain uses TRBV7-9 with TRBJ2-2, with no clear D. Germline loops: CDR1 SEHNR, CDR2 FQNEAQ (reference sequence). The V end was cut by 1 base, the J end by 3 bases, with 6 bases between. The CDR3 covers 14 residues. The CDR3 sequence: CASSLVGDTGELFF. CDR3 nucleotides: TGTGCCAGCAGCTTAGTCGGAGACACCGGGGAGCTGTTTTTT.

V usage is TRBV19 and J usage is TRBJ2-7, with 10 nucleotides matching TRBD1. This CDR3 contains 15 residues. Germline V gene lookup returns CDR1 LNHDA and CDR2 SQIVND (reference sequence). V lost 5 bases to trimming and J lost 3 bases; unmatched junction nucleotides: 7. In DNA, the CDR3 is TGTGCCAGTAGTCTTGACAGGGGGCGCGTCTACGAGCAGTACTTC. Its protein is CASSLDRGRVYEQYF.

The chain carries TRBV19 and TRBJ1-4; possibly TRBD1 for D (5 bases). CDR1 and CDR2 from the germline V gene are LNHDA and SQIVND (reference sequence). V dropped 9 bases and J dropped 8 bases, with 16 bases sitting between them. CDR3 length: 13 amino acids. CDR3 in DNA: TGTGCCAGCGGGACTTCGGGCGGCGAAAAACTGTTTTTT. Translating it yields CASGTSGGEKLFF. Full variable domain (outside the CDR3, taken from reference TRBV19 and TRBJ1-4): DGGITQSPKYLFRKEGQNVTLSCEQNLNHDAMYWYRQDPGQGLRLIYYSQIVNDFQKGDIAEGYSVSREKKESFPLTVTSAQKNPTAFYLCASGTSGGEKLFFGSGTQLSVL.

The V and J genes are TRBV19 and TRBJ1-2; 7 bases are a match to TRBD1. With 7 bases clipped from V and 2 bases from J, the junction kept 13 bases outside the gene matches. The CDR3 sequence is 16 residues long. Germline V gene sequence: CDR1 LNHDA, CDR2 SQIVND (reference sequence). DNA of the CDR3: TGTGCCAGTAAACGGGACAGAGACCCTTTGAACTATGGCTACACCTTC. This gives the protein CASKRDRDPLNYGYTF.

In regard to this clone: The conserved phenylalanine or tryptophan normally closing the CDR3 is absent here, so this likely arose from a read error. The chain carries TRBV2 and TRBJ2-7; D remains unclear. This CDR3 region has 13 residues. Between the trimmed V and J ends, which lost 7 bases and 4 bases, there was a span of 14 bases. Germline V gives CDR1 SNHLY, CDR2 FYNNEI. The CDR3 DNA reads as TGTGCCAGCAACGACATTATGCCTTACGAGCAGTACCTC. This translates into CASNDIMPYEQYL.

The chain carries TRBV9 and TRBJ2-5; possible D gene TRBD2, 5 bases. Trimming shortened V by 4 bases and J by 4 bases, and 14 bases separated the two germline ends. The germline V gene has CDR1 SGDLS and CDR2 YYNGEE. There are 14 residues in the CDR3. CDR3 coding DNA: TGTGCCAGCAGCTTCCGGGGTGAGGGAGAGACCCAGTACTTC. As protein: CASSFRGEGETQYF.

This clone was found once. The chain has TRBV6-5 and TRBJ2-7; D may be TRBD1 (5 bases). In germline, CDR1 is MNHEY, CDR2 SVGAGI. The CDR3 has 15 amino acids. The germline V and J ends were trimmed by 6 bases and 0 bases, with 15 bases remaining between them. CDR3 nucleotides: TGTGCCAGCAGCTACCGACAGCTGAGCTCCTACGAGCAGTACTTC. It specifies CASSYRQLSSYEQYF.

This sequence joins TRBV7-2 and TRBJ2-7; 9 positions agree with TRBD2. The V gene end was trimmed by 5 bases and the J gene end by 2 bases; junction bases not matched to a gene: 7. CDR3 length: 15 amino acids. CDR1 is SGHTA, CDR2 FQGNSA, per germline. CDR3 loop: CASSPQRGAPYEQYF. CDR3 bases: TGTGCCAGCAGCCCCCAGCGGGGGGCGCCCTACGAGCAGTACTTC.

A note on this clone: Other nucleotide sequences from this sample produce the same CDR3. The chain recombines TRBV29-1 with TRBJ1-1; maybe TRBD1 (5 bases). The CDR3 runs 12 residues. Per the germline V gene, CDR1 is SQVTM and CDR2 is ANQGSEA. V lost 1 base, J lost 5 bases, and 8 bases lay in between. The DNA of the CDR3 is TGCAGCGTTGAAGGGGGGGGGACTGAAGCTTTCTTT. This gives the protein CSVEGGGTEAFF.